Described below is a single T cell receptor (beta chain) sequence and its context. The clone's antigen remains unknown. This may arise from a read error, as a much more abundant clone is one base away. CDR1 and CDR2 are read off the germline V gene as SGHTA and FQGNSA. V gives up 2 bases and J gives up 1 base, and the segment between their germline ends measures 1 base. The CDR3 covers 12 residues, taking in both the cysteine and the phenylalanine. Only the CDR3 DNA is retained, 36 bases long and in frame from the first base. From each donor, a single peripheral blood sample of 100 to 150 mL on average was drawn into heparinised tubes. Naive, central memory, regulatory and stem cell-like memory CD4+ T cells were sorted on a BD FACSAria II using a panel including CD45RO, CCR7, CD25, CD127, CD95 and CD27. Every sorted population had a purity above 95%. PBMCs were isolated right away by Lymphoprep density gradient centrifugation and were stained directly, without culture. So that batch effects would be minimized, each experiment stained and sorted samples in pairs, pairing one healthy donor with one patient.

These data come from a study of beta chain features in type 1 diabetes (dated by TCRdb to the late 2010s). Broadly, across the study: Mean age, gender distribution, total cell number and subset yield were not different between patients and healthy donors. Naive and central memory subsets were obtained from all 30 or so donors, but regulatory and stem cell-like memory subsets were isolated from only 8 patients and 8 healthy donors. Across all samples, approximately 100 million sorted cells were examined, and cell number per subset correlated strongly with RNA yield. In the study, recently diagnosed type 1 diabetes patients and matched healthy donors were compared on the TCRB repertoires of their sorted circulating CD4+ T cell subsets.

What the work shows at the level of the full study, not this receptor alone: Because cDNA was sequenced instead of genomic DNA, highly expressing activated cells could be over-represented, though the groups showed no difference in activation or CD3 levels. Shorter templates might have been favored by PCR, but patient and control samples were amplified and corrected together, so both groups would have been affected equally by any skew. Fewer insertions and more nucleotide deletions at VDJ recombination sites were observed in patients with type 1 diabetes, implying thymic rearrangement abnormalities. Naive, central memory and regulatory TCRB repertoires appeared to be more alike among patients than among healthy donors. Because the HLA sub-analyses included only small numbers of individuals, any influence of HLA type on TCRB rearrangement was left unresolved. Type 1 diabetes patients showed a moderate but significant shortening of TCRB CDR3 length in all four CD4+ subsets.

All of the isolated RNA was reverse transcribed with the High Capacity cDNA Reverse Transcription Kit, so expressed TCRB transcripts were sequenced. Deep immunoSEQ sequencing was performed on naive, central memory and regulatory T cell samples, with an average of approximately 3.9 million total reads per sample. After sorted cells were lysed in RLT buffer, RNA was extracted with DNase-treated RNeasy Micro or Mini kits, with the choice depending on cell number. To prevent cross-contamination, each cell subset was processed individually, whereas patient and healthy donor samples were processed jointly. The immunoSEQ multiplex PCR was used to amplify TCRB sequences from cDNA, yielding 87-bp fragments that span the CDR3 region. Amplicons were sequenced on the Illumina HiSeq platform. Processing in the source paper ran as follows. PCR bias was computationally corrected using synthetic template baselines, reads within Hamming distance 2 were collapsed, and singletons that could not be merged were discarded. Reads were aligned against IMGT so that V, D and J genes, CDR3 length and insertions or deletions at six rearrangement sites could be assigned. Clonotype counts were normalized to sorted cell number within each subset before computing true diversity and Gini coefficients with the tcR R package. The overlap coefficient, calculated on TCRB nucleotide sequences, was used to quantify repertoire sharing. Sourced from immuneACCESS, this table was stored by TCRdb with only in-frame sequences that have V and J called. A share of the clones is absent; for the studies checked, an unresolved V gene accounts for under half, and the remainder has no known explanation. V and J calls and clone size come straight from that table; D and trimming were deduced from the DNA. The sample profile shows hundreds of thousands of clones; 12% to 15% of them were found once. Over 5% of the sample comes from the top ten.

Sequencing was done on a sample of central memory CD4+ T cells from blood. The sequence joins TRBV7-2 to TRBJ2-3; the D gene lacks a confident call. The TCR sequence derives from a man younger than 40 in good health. The CDR3 reads as follows: CASSLRTDTQYF. The DNA reads TGTGCCAGCAGCTTACGCACAGATACGCAGTATTTT.